Listed below are T cell receptor beta chains from one sample, sequenced in a study of cytomegalovirus exposure and HLA in healthy donors. Only in-frame clones appear in the TCRdb table, and some are missing; sequencing was by immunoSEQ multiplex PCR. The sample carries about 190,000 clones, roughly 83% recorded once. Sequencing was done on a sample of PBMCs. The receptor set was obtained from a boy under 18 in good health and CMV-seronegative. Both conserved end residues are part of each CDR3. The D gene is left open where the match is weak. Clone size appears in some rows only: once, few, many, or a class for an expanded clone.

d_gene	abundance	v_gene	j_gene	CDR3aa	CDR3nt
.	once	TRBV28	TRBJ2-2	CASSPLSWERNTGELFF	TGTGCCAGCAGCCCGCTGTCGTGGGAGAGGAACACCGGGGAGCTGTTTTTT
TRBD2	.	TRBV7-8	TRBJ2-3	CASRPGLAGGTDTQYF	TGTGCCAGCCGGCCCGGACTAGCGGGGGGCACAGATACGCAGTATTTT
.	.	TRBV7-2	TRBJ2-7	CASSVHSSASYEQYF	TGTGCCAGCAGCGTACACAGTAGCGCCTCCTACGAGCAGTACTTC
TRBD2	few	TRBV18	TRBJ2-2	CASSPAGLAGNTGELFF	TGTGCCAGCTCACCAGCCGGACTAGCGGGAAACACCGGGGAGCTGTTTTTT
TRBD2	.	TRBV10-1	TRBJ2-3	CASSSPSGGADTQYF	TGCGCCAGCAGCTCACCCTCCGGGGGGGCAGATACGCAGTATTTT
TRBD1	.	TRBV7-6	TRBJ1-4	CASSPSGTGVIQKLFF	TGTGCCAGCAGCCCCTCCGGGACAGGGGTCATACAAAAACTGTTTTTT
TRBD1	.	TRBV15	TRBJ1-2	CATSRAGRGYYGYTF	TGTGCCACCAGCAGAGCGGGCAGGGGGTATTATGGCTACACCTTC
.	.	TRBV28	TRBJ1-5	CASSQAPVAQHF	TGTGCCAGCAGCCAAGCACCGGTAGCCCAGCATTTT
.	.	TRBV9	TRBJ1-3	CASSVRGRASTIYF	TGTGCCAGCAGCGTAAGGGGAAGGGCAAGCACCATATATTTT
.	.	TRBV5-1	TRBJ1-2	CASGPPSGGYTF	TGCGCCAGCGGGCCCCCTTCTGGTGGCTACACCTTC
.	.	TRBV2	TRBJ2-7	CASSESGGLISYEQYF	TGTGCCAGCAGTGAGTCGGGGGGCCTTATCTCCTACGAGCAGTACTTC
.	.	TRBV29-1	TRBJ2-7	CSVEAIAGMSYEQYF	TGCAGCGTTGAAGCTATCGCGGGAATGAGCTACGAGCAGTACTTC
.	.	TRBV15	TRBJ2-3	CATSGPGTWHTQYF	TGTGCCACCAGCGGACCCGGGACTTGGCATACGCAGTATTTT
.	.	TRBV5-1	TRBJ1-2	CASSLVDSYGYTF	TGCGCCAGCAGCTTGGTAGACAGCTATGGCTACACCTTC
TRBD2	.	TRBV9	TRBJ2-3	CASAGRGVEDTQYF	TGTGCCAGCGCAGGGCGGGGGGTAGAAGATACGCAGTATTTT
.	.	TRBV30	TRBJ1-4	CAWRGGKNEKLFF	TGTGCCTGGCGGGGAGGGAAAAATGAAAAACTGTTTTTT
.	.	TRBV9	TRBJ2-1	CASSVENEVGVARQFF	TGTGCCAGCAGCGTAGAGAATGAAGTGGGAGTAGCGAGGCAGTTCTTC
.	once	TRBV7-9	TRBJ1-1	CASSPTGIEAFF	TGTGCCAGCAGCCCCACGGGAATTGAAGCTTTCTTT
TRBD1	.	TRBV10-3	TRBJ2-1	CAITPGQEYNEQFF	TGTGCCATCACCCCGGGACAGGAATACAATGAGCAGTTCTTC
TRBD1	.	TRBV11-1	TRBJ2-7	CASSSVRGQGKQYF	TGTGCCAGCAGCTCCGTGAGAGGACAGGGAAAGCAGTACTTC
TRBD1	few	TRBV7-3	TRBJ2-7	CASSLRQGAYEQYF	TGTGCCAGCAGCTTAAGGCAGGGGGCCTACGAGCAGTACTTC
.	.	TRBV6-4	TRBJ1-1	CASSPTGGNTEAFF	TGTGCCAGCAGTCCAACGGGGGGGAACACTGAAGCTTTCTTT
.	.	TRBV7-3	TRBJ1-1	CASSPGWNTEAFF	TGTGCCAGCAGCCCAGGGTGGAACACTGAAGCTTTCTTT
TRBD1	once	TRBV14	TRBJ2-7	CASSQVPGGEQYF	TGTGCCAGCAGCCAAGTTCCAGGGGGCGAGCAGTACTTC
.	.	TRBV5-4	TRBJ2-7	CASSHDSTVYEQYF	TGTGCCAGCAGCCACGACAGTACCGTGTACGAGCAGTACTTC
.	once	TRBV7-3	TRBJ1-1	CASSPGKITEAFF	TGTGCCAGCAGCCCGGGGAAGATCACTGAAGCTTTCTTT
.	.	TRBV11-2	TRBJ1-1	CASSLGAIRHTEAFF	TGTGCCAGCAGCTTAGGGGCCATCAGACACACTGAAGCTTTCTTT
.	.	TRBV5-4	TRBJ1-2	CASSLLGLVGENYGYTF	TGTGCCAGCAGCTTGTTAGGTTTGGTCGGGGAAAACTATGGCTACACCTTC